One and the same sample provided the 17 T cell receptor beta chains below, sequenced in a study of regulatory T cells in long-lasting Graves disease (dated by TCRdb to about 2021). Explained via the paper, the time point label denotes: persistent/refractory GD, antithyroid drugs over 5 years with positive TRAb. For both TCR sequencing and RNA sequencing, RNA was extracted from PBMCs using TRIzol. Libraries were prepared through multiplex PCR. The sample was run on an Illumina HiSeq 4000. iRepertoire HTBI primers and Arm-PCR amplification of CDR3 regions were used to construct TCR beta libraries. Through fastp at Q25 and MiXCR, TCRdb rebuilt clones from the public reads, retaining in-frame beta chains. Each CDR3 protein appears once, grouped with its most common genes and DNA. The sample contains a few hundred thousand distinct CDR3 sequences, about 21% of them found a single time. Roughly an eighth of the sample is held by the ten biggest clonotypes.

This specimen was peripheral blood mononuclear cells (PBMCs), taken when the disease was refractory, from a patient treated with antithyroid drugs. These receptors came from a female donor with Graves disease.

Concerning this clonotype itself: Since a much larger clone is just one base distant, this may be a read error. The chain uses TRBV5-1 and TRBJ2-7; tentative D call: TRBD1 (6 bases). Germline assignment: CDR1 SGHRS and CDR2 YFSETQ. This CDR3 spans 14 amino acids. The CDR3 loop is CASSLGQGIDEQNF. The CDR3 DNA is TGCGCCAGCAGCTTGGGGCAGGGGATCGACGAGCAGAACTTC.

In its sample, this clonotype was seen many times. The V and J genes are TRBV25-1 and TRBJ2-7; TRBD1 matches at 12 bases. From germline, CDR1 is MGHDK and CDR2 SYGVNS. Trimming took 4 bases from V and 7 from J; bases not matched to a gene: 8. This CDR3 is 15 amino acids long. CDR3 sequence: CASSGDRGLPREQYF. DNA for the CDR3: TGTGCCAGCAGTGGGGACAGGGGGCTCCCCAGGGAGCAGTACTTC.

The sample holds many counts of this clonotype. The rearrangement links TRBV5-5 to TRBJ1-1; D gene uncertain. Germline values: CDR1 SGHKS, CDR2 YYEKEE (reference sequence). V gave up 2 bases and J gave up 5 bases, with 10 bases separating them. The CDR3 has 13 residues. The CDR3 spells CASSLGWQTEAFF. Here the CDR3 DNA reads TGTGCCAGCAGCTTAGGGTGGCAAACTGAAGCTTTCTTT.

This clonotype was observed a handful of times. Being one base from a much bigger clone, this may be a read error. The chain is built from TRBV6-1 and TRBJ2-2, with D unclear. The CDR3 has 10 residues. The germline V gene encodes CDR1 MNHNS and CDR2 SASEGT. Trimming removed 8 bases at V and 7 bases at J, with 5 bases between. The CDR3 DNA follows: TGTGCCAGCTGGGGCGGGGAGCTGTTTTTT. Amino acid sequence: CASWGGELFF.

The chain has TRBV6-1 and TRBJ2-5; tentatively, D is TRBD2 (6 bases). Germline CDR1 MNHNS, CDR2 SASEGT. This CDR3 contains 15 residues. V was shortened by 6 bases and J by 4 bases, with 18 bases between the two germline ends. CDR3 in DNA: TGTGCCAGCAGCCCTCTTCCCCGGGAGAGAGAGACCCAGTACTTC. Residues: CASSPLPRERETQYF.

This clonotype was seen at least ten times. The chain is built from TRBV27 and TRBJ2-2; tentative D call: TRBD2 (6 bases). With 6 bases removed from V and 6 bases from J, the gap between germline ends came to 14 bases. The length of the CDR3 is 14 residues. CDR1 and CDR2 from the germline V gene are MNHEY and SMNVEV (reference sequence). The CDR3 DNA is TGTGCCAGCAGCCCTCGGCGGGACGCCGGGGAGCTGTTTTTT. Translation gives CASSPRRDAGELFF.

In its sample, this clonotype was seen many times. The CDR3 loop is CASSLAVVASNTEAFF. DNA of the CDR3: TGCGCCAGCAGCTTGGCCGTGGTGGCCTCGAACACTGAAGCTTTCTTT. V and J are TRBV5-1 and TRBJ1-1; D not resolved. The germline CDR1 and CDR2 sequences are SGHRS and YFSETQ. There are 16 residues in the CDR3. V was shortened by 0 bases and J by 1 base, with 13 bases between the two germline ends.

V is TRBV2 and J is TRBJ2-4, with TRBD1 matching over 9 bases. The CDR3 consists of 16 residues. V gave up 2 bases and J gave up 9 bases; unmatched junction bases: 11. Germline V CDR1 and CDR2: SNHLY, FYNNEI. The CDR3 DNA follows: TGTGCCAGCAGTGAAAGCCGGACAGGGGCGGCCGGCATTCAGTACTTC. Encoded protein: CASSESRTGAAGIQYF.

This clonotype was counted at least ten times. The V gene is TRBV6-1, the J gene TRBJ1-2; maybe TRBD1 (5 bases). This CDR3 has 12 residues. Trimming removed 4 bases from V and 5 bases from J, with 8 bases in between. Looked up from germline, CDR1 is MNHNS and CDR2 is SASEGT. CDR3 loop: CASSGDQYGYTF. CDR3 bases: TGTGCCAGCAGTGGGGACCAGTATGGCTACACCTTC.

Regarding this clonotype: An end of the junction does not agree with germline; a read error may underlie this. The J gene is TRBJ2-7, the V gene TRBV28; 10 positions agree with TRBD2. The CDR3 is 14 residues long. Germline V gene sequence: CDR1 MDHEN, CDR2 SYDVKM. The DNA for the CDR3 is TGTGCCAACAGTTTGAGCGGGAGGGCGTGGGAGCAGTACTTC. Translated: CANSLSGRAWEQYF. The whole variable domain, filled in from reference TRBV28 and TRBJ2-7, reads DVKVTQSSRYLVKRTGEKVFLECVQDMDHENMFWYRQDPGLGLRLIYFSYDVKMKEKGDIPEGYSVSREKKERFSLILESASTNQTSMYLCANSLSGRAWEQYFGPGTRLTVT.

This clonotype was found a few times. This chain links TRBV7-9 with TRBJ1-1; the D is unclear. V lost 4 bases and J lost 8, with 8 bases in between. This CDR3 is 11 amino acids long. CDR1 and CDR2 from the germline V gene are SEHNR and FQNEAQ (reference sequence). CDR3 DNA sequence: TGTGCCAGCAGCTCCACCCAAGAAGCTTTCTTT. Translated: CASSSTQEAFF. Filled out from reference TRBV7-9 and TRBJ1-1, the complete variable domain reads DTGVSQNPRHKITKRGQNVTFRCDPISEHNRLYWYRQTLGQGPEFLTYFQNEAQLEKSRLLSDRFSAERPKGSFSTLEIQRTEQGDSAMYLCASSSTQEAFFGQGTRLTVV.

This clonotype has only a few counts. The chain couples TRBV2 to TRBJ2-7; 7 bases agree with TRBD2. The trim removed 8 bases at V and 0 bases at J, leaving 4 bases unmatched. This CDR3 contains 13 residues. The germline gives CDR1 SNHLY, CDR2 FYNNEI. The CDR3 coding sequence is TGTGCCAGCTTAGCGGGCGCCTCCTACGAGCAGTACTTC. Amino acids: CASLAGASYEQYF. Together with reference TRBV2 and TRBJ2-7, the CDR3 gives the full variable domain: EPEVTQTPSHQVTQMGQEVILRCVPISNHLYFYWYRQILGQKVEFLVSFYNNEISEKSEIFDDQFSVERPDGSNFTLKIRSTKLEDSAMYFCASLAGASYEQYFGPGTRLTVT.

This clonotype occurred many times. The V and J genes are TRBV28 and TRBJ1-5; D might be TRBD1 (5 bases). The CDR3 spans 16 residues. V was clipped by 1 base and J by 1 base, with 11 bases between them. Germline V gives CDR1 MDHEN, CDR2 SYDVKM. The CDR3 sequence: CASSLFGAWSNQPQHF. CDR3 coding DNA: TGTGCCAGCAGTTTATTTGGGGCCTGGAGCAATCAGCCCCAGCATTTT.

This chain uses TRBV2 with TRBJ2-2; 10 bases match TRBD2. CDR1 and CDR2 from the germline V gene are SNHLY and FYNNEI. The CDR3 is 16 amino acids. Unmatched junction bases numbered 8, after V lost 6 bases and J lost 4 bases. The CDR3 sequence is CASSRLAGLRTGELFF. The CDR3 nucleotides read TGTGCCAGCAGCCGACTAGCGGGTCTCCGCACCGGGGAGCTGTTTTTT. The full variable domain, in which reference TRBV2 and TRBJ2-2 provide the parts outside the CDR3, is EPEVTQTPSHQVTQMGQEVILRCVPISNHLYFYWYRQILGQKVEFLVSFYNNEISEKSEIFDDQFSVERPDGSNFTLKIRSTKLEDSAMYFCASSRLAGLRTGELFFGEGSRLTVL.

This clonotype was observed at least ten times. CDR3 sequence (DNA): TGCAGTGCTGATGGCACGACTAGCGGGATCTACGAGCAGTACTTC. Encoded protein: CSADGTTSGIYEQYF. This rearrangement joins TRBV20-1 to TRBJ2-7; 11 bases fit TRBD2. Germline assignment: CDR1 DFQATT and CDR2 SNEGSKA (reference sequence). CDR3 length: 15 amino acids. With 5 bases clipped from V and 3 bases from J, the junction kept 9 bases outside the gene matches.

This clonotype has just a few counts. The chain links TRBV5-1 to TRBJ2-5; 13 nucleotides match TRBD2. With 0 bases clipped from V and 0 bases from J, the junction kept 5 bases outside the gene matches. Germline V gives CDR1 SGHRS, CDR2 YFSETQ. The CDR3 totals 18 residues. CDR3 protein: CASSLATSGRVNQETQYF. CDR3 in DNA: TGCGCCAGCAGCTTGGCTACTAGCGGGAGGGTGAACCAAGAGACCCAGTACTTC.

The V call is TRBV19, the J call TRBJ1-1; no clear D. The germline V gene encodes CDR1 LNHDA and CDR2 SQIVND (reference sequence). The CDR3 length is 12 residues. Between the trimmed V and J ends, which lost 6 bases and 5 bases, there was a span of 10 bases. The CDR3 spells CASSYTGTEAFF. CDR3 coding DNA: TGTGCCAGTAGCTACACCGGGACTGAAGCTTTCTTT.